The 27 T cell receptor beta chains reported below all come from one sample, sequenced in a study of cytotoxic CD8 clonotypes in ibrutinib-treated CLL. The protocol was immunoSEQ multiplex PCR, while the TCRdb copy is restricted to in-frame clones and leaves out a portion. The data show more than 300,000 clones, 70% to 80% seen once. This specimen was PBMCs, taken before ibrutinib treatment. Receptors originate from a human donor with chronic lymphocytic leukemia.

This clone was detected once. This chain links TRBV7-2 with TRBJ2-2; D remains ambiguous. Germline lookup yields CDR1 SGHTA and CDR2 FQGNSA. The length of the CDR3 is 14 residues. Trimming stripped 1 base from V and 1 base from J, with 4 bases between. For the CDR3, the DNA is TGTGCCAGCAGCTTAGGGGTGAACACCGGGGAGCTGTTTTTT. Its translation: CASSLGVNTGELFF. The full variable domain, with the rest looked up from reference TRBV7-2 and TRBJ2-2, is GAGVSQSPSNKVTEKGKDVELRCDPISGHTALYWYRQSLGQGLEFLIYFQGNSAPDKSGLPSDRFSAERTGGSVSTLTIQRTQQEDSAVYLCASSLGVNTGELFFGEGSRLTVL.

This clone has only one observation. The V and J genes are TRBV28 and TRBJ2-7, with 9 bases lining up with TRBD1. V lost 6 bases to trimming and J lost 7 bases; unmatched junction nucleotides: 13. The CDR3 is 15 amino acids. Per germline, CDR1 MDHEN and CDR2 SYDVKM. The CDR3 region is CASRFAGTGLWEQYF. In nucleotides, the CDR3 is TGTGCCAGCAGATTCGCGGGGACAGGGTTGTGGGAGCAGTACTTC.

The chain has TRBV14 and TRBJ2-1; D gene ambiguous. This CDR3 comprises 14 residues. V was clipped by 7 bases and J by 0 bases, with 10 bases between them. Germline V gives CDR1 SGHDN, CDR2 FVKESK. The CDR3 region has the DNA TGTGCCAGCAACGATGGCGCCTCCTACAATGAGCAGTTCTTC. Its protein product is CASNDGASYNEQFF.

The chain couples TRBV7-2 to TRBJ2-5, with TRBD2 matching 11 bases. J lost 4 bases, V lost 4 bases, and 8 bases had no gene match. CDR3 length equals 16 residues. Germline CDR1 reads SGHTA; CDR2 reads FQGNSA. DNA for the CDR3: TGTGCCAGCAGCTGGCAACTAGCGGGAGAAACAGAGACCCAGTACTTC. As protein: CASSWQLAGETETQYF.

This clone was counted between two and nine times. This chain uses TRBV18 with TRBJ2-7, with D perhaps matching TRBD2 (5 bases). Trimming removed 0 bases from V and 6 bases from J, with 9 bases in between. Germline CDR1 reads KGHSH; CDR2 reads LQKENI. This CDR3 has 13 amino acids. The CDR3 protein is CASSPPRGLEQYF. Written as DNA, the CDR3 is TGTGCCAGCTCACCACCACGGGGTCTCGAGCAGTACTTC. Supplemented by reference TRBV18 and TRBJ2-7, the full variable domain reads NAGVMQNPRHLVRRRGQEARLRCSPMKGHSHVYWYRQLPEEGLKFMVYLQKENIIDESGMPKERFSAEFPKEGPSILRIQQVVRGDSAAYFCASSPPRGLEQYFGPGTRLTVT.

The gene calls are TRBV7-9 and TRBJ2-1; D is perhaps TRBD1 (6 bases). Germline CDR1 and CDR2: SEHNR and FQNEAQ (reference sequence). The CDR3 spans 13 residues. The V and J ends lost 6 bases and 6 bases respectively, with 12 bases between them. CDR3 loop: CASSSGAANEQFF. CDR3 bases: TGTGCCAGCAGTTCAGGGGCGGCCAATGAGCAGTTCTTC. The full variable domain, with the rest looked up from reference TRBV7-9 and TRBJ2-1, is DTGVSQNPRHKITKRGQNVTFRCDPISEHNRLYWYRQTLGQGPEFLTYFQNEAQLEKSRLLSDRFSAERPKGSFSTLEIQRTEQGDSAMYLCASSSGAANEQFFGPGTRLTVL.

This clone was detected only once. V usage is TRBV29-1 and J usage is TRBJ2-1; TRBD2 agrees at 9 bases. The CDR3 covers 13 residues. V lost 4 bases, J lost 6 bases, and 4 bases stayed unmatched. CDR1 is SQVTM, CDR2 ANQGSEA, per germline. CDR3 amino acids: CSVASGILNEQFF. In DNA, the CDR3 is TGCAGCGTTGCTAGCGGGATACTCAATGAGCAGTTCTTC.

This clone came up a few times. The rearrangement uses TRBV5-6 and TRBJ2-1, with 10 bases aligning to TRBD1. The junction had 7 bases not matched to a gene; V was cut back by 3 bases and J by 13 bases. This CDR3 comprises 13 residues. Germline CDR1 SGHDT, CDR2 YYEEEE. The chain's CDR3 is CASSWGTGEEQFF. CDR3 nucleotides: TGTGCCAGCAGCTGGGGGACAGGGGAAGAACAGTTCTTC.

Only one count was recorded for this clone. The chain employs TRBV5-8 and TRBJ1-5; D is ambiguous. The CDR3 is 16 residues long. Germline V CDR1 and CDR2: SGHTS, YDEGEE. Between the trimmed V and J ends, which lost 0 bases and 5 bases, there was a span of 15 bases. CDR3 residues: CASSLVSNTADQPQHF. CDR3 DNA sequence: TGTGCCAGCAGCTTGGTCTCAAACACGGCGGATCAGCCCCAGCATTTT. The full variable domain, completed using reference TRBV5-8 and TRBJ1-5, is EAGVTQSPTHLIKTRGQQATLRCSPISGHTSVYWYQQALGLGLQFLLWYDEGEERNRGNFPPRFSGRQFPNYSSELNVNALELEDSALYLCASSLVSNTADQPQHFGDGTRLSIL.

The chain links TRBV9 to TRBJ2-5; 7 bases map to TRBD2. Germline trimming cut 4 bases from V and 2 bases from J; bases unmatched to any gene: 5. Per the germline V gene, CDR1 is SGDLS and CDR2 is YYNGEE. The CDR3 spans 14 residues. The CDR3 region has the DNA TGTGCCAGCAGCTTGAGCGGGGTTCAAGAGACCCAGTACTTC. It encodes CASSLSGVQETQYF.

CDR3 sequence reads: CASSLGTGGQRPYNEQFF. Written as DNA, the CDR3 is TGCGCCAGCAGCTTGGGGACAGGGGGCCAGAGACCCTACAATGAGCAGTTCTTC. The rearrangement joins TRBV5-1 to TRBJ2-1, with 11 positions matching TRBD1. Germline V gene sequence: CDR1 SGHRS, CDR2 YFSETQ. V lost 0 bases and J lost 2; bases outside the gene matches: 7. CDR3 length equals 18 residues.

V usage is TRBV4-3 and J usage is TRBJ1-1; TRBD1 aligns across 7 bases. Germline CDR1 and CDR2: LGHNA and YSLEER. The CDR3 length is 16 residues. V trimming: 0 bases; J trimming: 1 base; junction bases outside the gene matches: 5. The CDR3: CASSQDVNRGNTEAFF. The DNA for the CDR3 is TGCGCCAGCAGCCAAGATGTAAACAGGGGGAACACTGAAGCTTTCTTT.

The sample holds one count of this clone. The CDR3: CATSRGTGTNNYGYTF. For the CDR3, the DNA is TGTGCCACCAGCAGAGGGACCGGGACAAATAACTATGGCTACACCTTC. The genes are TRBV15 and TRBJ1-2; possible D gene TRBD1, 6 bases. This CDR3 is built from 16 residues. The ends were cut back, 1 base at V and 1 base at J, with 13 bases in the middle. Germline V CDR1 and CDR2: LNHNV, YYDKDF (reference sequence). The entire variable domain, with the rest obtained from reference TRBV15 and TRBJ1-2, is as follows: DAMVIQNPRYQVTQFGKPVTLSCSQTLNHNVMYWYQQKSSQAPKLLFHYYDKDFNNEADTPDNFQSRRPNTSFCFLDIRSPGLGDTAMYLCATSRGTGTNNYGYTFGSGTRLTVV.

The chain employs TRBV6-6 and TRBJ2-7; 8 bases map to TRBD2. Germline V gene lookup returns CDR1 MNHNY and CDR2 SVGAGI (reference sequence). The J segment lost 2 bases and the V segment lost 5 bases, leaving 5 bases of the junction unmatched. This CDR3 region has 14 residues. CDR3 bases: TGTGCCAGCAGTACGGGACTAGACACCTACGAGCAGTACTTC. Its protein is CASSTGLDTYEQYF.

The chain joins TRBV18 to TRBJ2-7; 9 bases agree with TRBD2. The CDR3 length is 15 residues. CDR1 is KGHSH and CDR2 is LQKENI in the germline V gene. V lost 0 bases and J lost 6; bases outside the gene matches: 6. The CDR3 spells CASSPPSGSIFEQYF. Here the CDR3 DNA reads TGTGCCAGCTCACCACCTAGCGGGAGTATTTTCGAGCAGTACTTC.

This chain uses TRBV7-9 with TRBJ1-4; TRBD1 might be the D (5 bases). Germline V lookup: CDR1 SEHNR, CDR2 FQNEAQ (reference sequence). The CDR3 is 15 amino acids. Trimming shortened V by 1 base and J by 7 bases, and 13 bases separated the two germline ends. The CDR3 bases are TGTGCCAGCAGCTTAGGTTCAGGGATAGCTGAAAAACTGTTTTTT. Translated: CASSLGSGIAEKLFF.

On this clone itself: Other DNA sequences in the sample encode the same CDR3. The J gene is TRBJ1-1, the V gene TRBV27; no clear D gene. CDR1 is MNHEY, CDR2 SMNVEV, per germline (reference sequence). V was clipped by 2 bases and J by 1 base, with 5 bases between them. CDR3 length: 13 amino acids. In DNA form, the CDR3 reads TGTGCCAGCAGTTTAAGACAGAACACTGAAGCTTTCTTT. It translates to CASSLRQNTEAFF.

The gene calls are TRBV7-9 and TRBJ2-2; 10 nucleotides line up with TRBD2. The CDR3 totals 15 residues. Unmatched junction bases numbered 1, after V lost 2 bases and J lost 4 bases. CDR1 and CDR2 from the germline V gene are SEHNR and FQNEAQ (reference sequence). The CDR3 coding sequence is TGTGCCAGCAGCTTAAGACTAGCGGGCACCGGGGAGCTGTTTTTT. Its translation: CASSLRLAGTGELFF.

The chain uses TRBV13 and TRBJ2-4; D may be TRBD1 (5 bases). Trimming shortened V by 4 bases and J by 0 bases, and 13 bases separated the two germline ends. Germline V gives CDR1 PRHDT, CDR2 FYEKMQ (reference sequence). This CDR3 spans 16 amino acids. The chain's CDR3 is CASSSDTVSAKNIQYF. In nucleotides, the CDR3 is TGTGCCAGCAGCTCGGACACAGTATCAGCCAAAAACATTCAGTACTTC.

The chain is built from TRBV9 and TRBJ2-1, with 8 bases aligning to TRBD2. The length of the CDR3 is 15 residues. Germline trimming cut 2 bases from V and 7 bases from J; bases unmatched to any gene: 8. The germline CDR1 and CDR2 sequences are SGDLS and YYNGEE. DNA of the CDR3: TGTGCCAGCAGCGTTTTAAGCGGGAGTGATAATGAGCAGTTCTTC. Its protein is CASSVLSGSDNEQFF.

The CDR3 sequence is CATSRELILYNEQFF. The CDR3 DNA is TGTGCCACCAGCAGAGAACTTATACTATACAATGAGCAGTTCTTC. This chain connects TRBV15 to TRBJ2-1; no clear D. CDR3 size: 15 residues. Trimming pared 0 bases from V and 4 bases from J, leaving 10 bases between. Germline-derived CDR1 and CDR2 are LNHNV and YYDKDF (reference sequence).

The V and J genes are TRBV7-7 and TRBJ1-5, with 8 bases identical to TRBD1. Germline loops: CDR1 SSHAT, CDR2 FNYEAQ (reference sequence). Germline trimming cut 4 bases from V and 4 bases from J; bases unmatched to any gene: 9. CDR3 length: 16 residues. CDR3 region: CASSSRDRSKNQPQHF. As DNA, the CDR3 is TGTGCCAGCAGCTCCCGGGACAGGTCTAAAAATCAGCCCCAGCATTTT.

In this sample, this clone turned up once. The chain is built from TRBV27 and TRBJ1-1; D may be TRBD1 (6 bases). The V and J ends lost 3 bases and 5 bases respectively, with 13 bases between them. Germline CDR1 MNHEY, CDR2 SMNVEV (reference sequence). The CDR3 totals 14 residues. The CDR3 nucleotides read TGTGCCAGCAGTTTTCACCAGGGGAAAACTGAAGCTTTCTTT. Translation: CASSFHQGKTEAFF.

CDR3 DNA sequence: TGTGCCAGCAGACCTGGAACAGGGGGCCGGGAGACCCAGTACTTC. Translation: CASRPGTGGRETQYF. The J gene is TRBJ2-5, the V gene TRBV7-8, with TRBD1 matching 9 bases. V was clipped by 6 bases and J by 5 bases; unmatched bases: 10. CDR3 length equals 15 residues. Germline V gene lookup returns CDR1 SGHVS and CDR2 FQNEAQ.

The V and J genes are TRBV9 and TRBJ2-6, with TRBD1 matching over 9 bases. Germline assignment: CDR1 SGDLS and CDR2 YYNGEE. V lost 3 bases and J lost 4; bases outside the gene matches: 5. CDR3 length: 16 residues. CDR3 amino acids: CASSADRGIGANVLTF. The CDR3 DNA reads TGTGCCAGCAGCGCAGACAGGGGGATCGGGGCCAACGTCCTGACTTTC.

This clone was detected only a few times. V is TRBV6-5 and J is TRBJ1-1; 9 nucleotides match TRBD1. Unmatched junction bases numbered 4, after V lost 5 bases and J lost 3 bases. CDR1 MNHEY and CDR2 SVGAGI come from the germline V gene. The CDR3 extends over 14 amino acids. The DNA of the CDR3 is TGTGCCAGCAGTCGGACAGGGGAGGACACTGAAGCTTTCTTT. Protein: CASSRTGEDTEAFF.

Comment on this clone: In the same sample, other DNA sequences code for this CDR3. The chain joins TRBV28 to TRBJ2-7; D is undetermined. Germline loops: CDR1 MDHEN, CDR2 SYDVKM. Trimming removed 6 bases from V and 4 bases from J, with 7 bases in between. The CDR3 is made up of 11 amino acids. The chain's CDR3 is CASSFTYEQYF. The DNA of the CDR3 is TGTGCCAGCAGCTTTACATACGAGCAGTACTTC.